A selection of T cell receptor beta chains follows, all from one sample in a study of T cells expressing NK-cell markers. One entry per CDR3 protein, without DNA, is what TCRdb gives after re-calling the 5' RACE reads. The sample has 200,000 to 300,000 distinct CDR3 sequences, and its top ten clones hold about 0.39%. The sequencing sample was made of blood T cells: a sorted CD56 or NKG2C T cell subset, CD4+ or CD8+ T cells, or bulk PBMC T cells (not recorded which). The receptor set was obtained from a man between 18 and 35 years old in good health. CDR3s include the opening cysteine and the closing phenylalanine or tryptophan. Some rows mark clone size as missing; the rest say once, few, many or name a class of expanded clone.

size | J | V | CDR3
. | TRBJ2-1 | TRBV7-2 | CASSPGTYSYNEQFF
. | TRBJ2-1 | TRBV20-1 | CSARDHYNEQFF
. | TRBJ1-2 | TRBV18 | CASSPPGVKNYGYTF
. | TRBJ1-1 | TRBV20-1 | CSAGAGRGNTEAFF
. | TRBJ2-7 | TRBV7-9 | CATTTPGEQYF
. | TRBJ2-3 | TRBV9 | CASSVGTSRDTDTQYF
. | TRBJ2-3 | TRBV30 | CAWIGGGTDTQYF
. | TRBJ2-1 | TRBV7-2 | CASSLAGTSGLYEQFF
. | TRBJ1-1 | TRBV5-4 | CASSLGQIMTEAFF
. | TRBJ2-2 | TRBV12-3/TRBV12-4 | CASRPFYGTGELFF
. | TRBJ2-6 | TRBV27 | CATRTGISSGANVLTF
medium-sized | TRBJ2-5 | TRBV6-6 | CASSIQETQYF
. | TRBJ1-1 | TRBV29-1 | CSVATLLTEAFF
. | TRBJ1-1 | TRBV12-3/TRBV12-4 | CASSSTRGHEAFF
. | TRBJ2-7 | TRBV5-1 | CASSQLAGGTYEQYF
. | TRBJ2-1 | TRBV12-3/TRBV12-4 | CASSFRPIGNEQFF
. | TRBJ2-5 | TRBV5-6 | CASSSPPLGETQYF
. | TRBJ2-5 | TRBV29-1 | CSVESWGVGPLETQYF
. | TRBJ2-4 | TRBV12-5 | CASGLYSGGSNIQYF
. | TRBJ2-3 | TRBV12-3/TRBV12-4 | CASSRPGRTQYF
. | TRBJ1-2 | TRBV6-5 | CASSSTGVEGYTF
. | TRBJ2-3 | TRBV15 | CATSREGRASTDTQYF
. | TRBJ2-1 | TRBV5-1 | CASSPGQGDYNEQFF
. | TRBJ1-4 | TRBV7-9 | CASSPGRRPNEKLFF
. | TRBJ1-1 | TRBV20-1 | CSARQGMNTEAFF
. | TRBJ2-7 | TRBV6-1 | CASRAIRRVAGNEQYF
. | TRBJ2-3 | TRBV24-1 | CATSDLGQGRGTDTQYF
. | TRBJ2-5 | TRBV14 | CASSQLLLETQYF
. | TRBJ2-7 | TRBV5-4 | CASSSDSRYEQYF